Following are 18 T cell receptor beta chains from one sample sequenced in a study of metastatic and nonmetastatic thyroid tumors. MiXCR reprocessed the PCR reads for TCRdb. Of about 33,000 clones in the sample, 15% to 20% were seen once. Treatment of any kind had been given to no patient before thyroid surgery. Sequences were obtained from blood. The source is a male donor with papillary thyroid cancer or a benign thyroid nodule (not recorded which). Some clones in this sample may be carry-over from other donors' samples.

This clone was counted between two and nine times. The V and J genes are TRBV7-8 and TRBJ2-1; D not certain. Trimming took 5 bases from V and 5 from J, leaving 7 bases between them. The CDR3 consists of 12 residues. The germline V gene encodes CDR1 SGHVS and CDR2 FQNEAQ. The CDR3 DNA sequence: TGTGCCAGCAGCCGGCTAAACAATGAGCAGTTCTTC. This codes for CASSRLNNEQFF.

By sample fraction, this clone is medium-sized (0.01 to 0.1%). The V call is TRBV6-1, the J call TRBJ2-7, with a weak D call TRBD1 (6 bases). CDR3 length equals 17 residues. CDR1 MNHNS and CDR2 SASEGT come from the germline V gene. V gave up 7 bases and J gave up 0 bases, with 22 bases separating them. CDR3 loop: CASTGQPGTKSSYEQYF. CDR3 bases: TGTGCCAGCACTGGCCAACCCGGGACAAAGAGCTCCTACGAGCAGTACTTC.

CDR3 sequence reads: CSAGKVEQYF. As DNA, the CDR3 is TGCAGTGCTGGCAAGGTCGAGCAGTACTTC. V is TRBV20-1 and J is TRBJ2-7; no reliable D call. The CDR3 consists of 10 residues. Germline V lookup: CDR1 DFQATT, CDR2 SNEGSKA (reference sequence). Trimming took 5 bases from V and 6 from J, leaving 8 bases between them.

This clone was seen repeatedly, ten times or more. The chain carries TRBV30 and TRBJ2-2, with TRBD1 identical over 8 bases. With V trimmed by 5 bases and J by 5 bases, 4 bases remained unmatched. The CDR3 is made up of 13 amino acids. Germline CDR1 GTSNPN, CDR2 SVGIG (reference sequence). The CDR3 loop is CAWDRGNTGELFF. CDR3 in DNA: TGTGCCTGGGACAGGGGTAATACCGGGGAGCTGTTTTTT.

As regards this clone: A read error may account for a junction end that differs from germline. This sequence joins TRBV7-7 and TRBJ2-2, with D perhaps matching TRBD1 or TRBD2 (5 bases each). The V gene's germline CDR1 is SSHAT and CDR2 FNYEAQ (reference sequence). The CDR3 covers 15 residues. CDR3 nucleotide sequence: TGTGCTAGCAGCCTGGGGACCTCCTGGACCGGGGAGCTGTTTTTT. Protein: CASSLGTSWTGELFF.

This clone showed up many times. The rearrangement joins TRBV11-2 to TRBJ1-3; D gene ambiguous. Trimming left V 5 bases short and J 0 bases short, with 8 bases between. CDR1 SGHAT and CDR2 FQNNGV come from the germline V gene. There are 14 residues in the CDR3. CDR3 DNA: TGTGCCAGCAGCGGAGTTCTCTCTGGAAACACCATATATTTT. Translating it yields CASSGVLSGNTIYF.

J is TRBJ1-4 and V is TRBV27; tentatively, D is TRBD1 (5 bases). Between the trimmed V and J ends, which lost 6 bases and 8 bases, there was a span of 13 bases. The CDR3 length is 13 residues. Looked up from germline, CDR1 is MNHEY and CDR2 is SMNVEV (reference sequence). The DNA of the CDR3 is TGTGCCAGCAGGGACACCCGGAGGGAAAAACTGTTTTTT. Translation: CASRDTRREKLFF.

The table lists this clone with a few counts. The V and J genes are TRBV28 and TRBJ1-1; 11 nucleotides line up with TRBD1. The V segment lost 7 bases and the J segment 4 bases; nucleotides outside the gene matches: 14. The CDR3 length is 17 residues. Germline V gene lookup returns CDR1 MDHEN and CDR2 SYDVKM. The CDR3: CASIARTGGDCGTEAFF. The CDR3 region has the DNA TGTGCCAGCATCGCCCGGACAGGGGGCGATTGTGGCACTGAAGCTTTCTTT.

V usage is TRBV28 and J usage is TRBJ1-2; 12 bases line up with TRBD1. Losses at the gene ends were 1 base for V and 8 bases for J; bases not matched to a gene: 11. The germline CDR1 and CDR2 sequences are MDHEN and SYDVKM. The CDR3 length is 17 residues. Here the CDR3 DNA reads TGTGCCAGCAGTTTATTACTCGGGACAGGGGGCTTTCGGGGCTACACCTTC. Amino acid sequence: CASSLLLGTGGFRGYTF.

This chain uses TRBV19 with TRBJ1-1, with TRBD1 as a possible D gene (5 bases). V was pared by 6 bases and J by 5 bases, with 16 bases between. The CDR3 consists of 14 residues. CDR1 LNHDA and CDR2 SQIVND come from the germline V gene (reference sequence). The CDR3, as DNA: TGTGCCAGTAGGATGGCGGGGGGGTGGACTGAAGCTTTCTTT. Protein sequence: CASRMAGGWTEAFF.

The sample holds many counts of this clone. V is TRBV30 and J is TRBJ1-5; the D is unclear. V was clipped by 4 bases and J by 1 base, with 8 bases between them. This CDR3 region has 13 residues. From germline, CDR1 is GTSNPN and CDR2 SVGIG (reference sequence). The CDR3 is CAWTLGSNQPQHF. The CDR3 DNA sequence: TGTGCCTGGACCCTAGGGAGCAATCAGCCCCAGCATTTT.

In its sample, this clone was seen many times. A much more abundant neighbour one base away suggests this may be a read error. At the DNA level, this CDR3 is encoded by other sequences in the same sample as well. The chain couples TRBV12-3 or TRBV12-4 to TRBJ1-2; 8 nucleotides align to TRBD1. Trimming took 5 bases from V and 2 from J; bases not matched to a gene: 4. The CDR3 is 14 amino acids. For the CDR3, the DNA is TGTGCCAGCAGTACTGGGACAGGCAACTATGGCTACACCTTC. Its translation: CASSTGTGNYGYTF.

Points on this clone: The CDR3 ends on some other residue instead of the conserved phenylalanine or tryptophan, so this is likely a read error. The rearrangement links TRBV9 to TRBJ2-7, with 9 bases matching TRBD1. CDR3 length: 14 residues. V gave up 3 bases and J gave up 10 bases; unmatched junction bases: 11. Germline CDR1 is SGDLS and CDR2 is YYNGEE. Here the CDR3 DNA reads TGTGCCAGCAGCGGAGGGACAGGGTTCGCCGATCAGTACTTG. This encodes CASSGGTGFADQYL.

This clone showed up many times. V gene TRBV3-1 combines with J gene TRBJ2-7; 10 nucleotides line up with TRBD1. The germline gives CDR1 LGHDT, CDR2 YNNKEL (reference sequence). J gave up 1 base and V 0 bases, and 3 bases lay outside the gene matches. CDR3 length: 16 amino acids. The CDR3 DNA reads as TGTGCCAGCAGCCAAGAGGGACAGGGGTTATCCTACGAGCAGTACTTC. Residues: CASSQEGQGLSYEQYF.

This chain uses TRBV9 with TRBJ2-7; perhaps TRBD2 as D (5 bases). There are 13 residues in the CDR3. Germline V gene data show CDR1 as SGDLS and CDR2 as YYNGEE. The CDR3 DNA reads as TGTTCTAGCAGCGTAGCCCCAGTGGACGAGCAGTACTTC. This codes for CSSSVAPVDEQYF.

This clone was counted between two and nine times. The V gene is TRBV27, the J gene TRBJ1-1, with 9 bases identical to TRBD1. The CDR3 contains 15 residues. V lost 4 bases, J lost 9 bases, and 12 bases stayed unmatched. Germline-derived CDR1 and CDR2 are MNHEY and SMNVEV (reference sequence). The CDR3 coding sequence is TGTGCCAGCAGTTCGTCTACAGGGGGCTGTACTCAAGCTTTCTTT. This translates into CASSSSTGGCTQAFF.

This clone was recorded a few times. For the CDR3, the DNA is TGTGCCAGCAGTTCCCCATCGGGACTAGCGGGAAACGAGCAGTACTTC. Encoded protein: CASSSPSGLAGNEQYF. This chain links TRBV6-1 with TRBJ2-7, with 13 bases that match TRBD2. V shed 5 bases and J 5 bases; nucleotides not matched to a gene: 9. Germline V CDR1 and CDR2: MNHNS, SASEGT. The length of the CDR3 is 16 residues.

CDR3 loop: CSATRDRGTDTQYF. CDR3 sequence (DNA): TGCAGTGCTACCCGGGACAGGGGAACAGATACGCAGTATTTT. V usage is TRBV20-1 and J usage is TRBJ2-3; TRBD1 matches at 10 bases. The germline V gene has CDR1 DFQATT and CDR2 SNEGSKA (reference sequence). The CDR3 extends over 14 amino acids. The V gene end was trimmed by 4 bases and the J gene end by 3 bases; junction bases not matched to a gene: 4.